This is a list of T cell receptor beta chains from one sample in a study of regulatory T cells in long-lasting Graves disease. TCRdb reprocessed the multiplex PCR reads via MiXCR and lists one record per CDR3 protein. This table has approximately 400,000 distinct CDR3 sequences, just under 15% appearing once. These data are also associated with another study on T cells in Graves' hyperthyroidism and ophthalmopathy.

This material consisted of peripheral blood mononuclear cells (PBMCs), taken at new diagnosis, from a patient treated with antithyroid drugs. The receptors shown here come from a woman aged 25-40 years with Graves disease. Both conserved end residues are part of each CDR3. The order of the fields is D gene, clone size, V gene, J gene, CDR3 protein, CDR3 DNA. The D gene is left open where the match is weak. Clone size is stated in some rows and not others, as once, few, many or a class when expanded.

d_gene: .
abundance: many
v_gene: TRBV20-1
j_gene: TRBJ2-7
CDR3aa: CSAGPGAGGAYEQYF
CDR3nt: TGCAGTGCCGGACCCGGGGCAGGGGGGGCCTACGAGCAGTACTTC

d_gene: .
abundance: many
v_gene: TRBV20-1
j_gene: TRBJ2-1
CDR3aa: CSVSADSHNEQFF
CDR3nt: TGCAGTGTGTCAGCGGACAGCCACAATGAGCAGTTCTTC

d_gene: TRBD1
abundance: medium-sized
v_gene: TRBV3-1
j_gene: TRBJ1-1
CDR3aa: CASTPRWGQRNTEAFF
CDR3nt: TGTGCCAGCACACCCCGTTGGGGACAGCGGAACACTGAAGCTTTCTTT

d_gene: .
abundance: many
v_gene: TRBV29-1
j_gene: TRBJ2-5
CDR3aa: CSVEGGARTETQYF
CDR3nt: TGCAGCGTTGAGGGGGGGGCACGGACAGAGACCCAGTACTTC

d_gene: TRBD1
abundance: .
v_gene: TRBV7-9
j_gene: TRBJ1-1
CDR3aa: CAAGTENTEAFF
CDR3nt: TGTGCCGCAGGGACAGAGAACACTGAAGCTTTCTTT

d_gene: TRBD1
abundance: many
v_gene: TRBV7-9
j_gene: TRBJ1-4
CDR3aa: CASSLDGRGFVELFF
CDR3nt: TGTGCCAGCAGCTTAGATGGCAGGGGGTTTGTTGAACTGTTTTTT

d_gene: TRBD1
abundance: .
v_gene: TRBV6-1
j_gene: TRBJ1-5
CDR3aa: CASRDQTGGSSNQPQHF
CDR3nt: TGTGCCAGCAGGGATCAGACAGGGGGCTCAAGCAATCAGCCCCAGCATTTT

d_gene: .
abundance: .
v_gene: TRBV5-5
j_gene: TRBJ2-6
CDR3aa: CASSLEGGSSGANVLTF
CDR3nt: TGTGCCAGCAGCTTGGAAGGGGGTTCCTCTGGGGCCAACGTCCTGACTTTC

d_gene: .
abundance: few
v_gene: TRBV19
j_gene: TRBJ2-5
CDR3aa: CASSANQETQYF
CDR3nt: TGTGCCAGTAGTGCGAACCAAGAGACCCAGTACTTC

d_gene: TRBD1
abundance: many
v_gene: TRBV6-1
j_gene: TRBJ1-2
CDR3aa: CASSHRGNYGYTF
CDR3nt: TGTGCCAGCAGTCACAGGGGAAACTATGGCTACACCTTC

d_gene: .
abundance: many
v_gene: TRBV7-2
j_gene: TRBJ1-1
CDR3aa: CASSLALKNTEAFF
CDR3nt: TGTGCCAGCAGCTTAGCGCTAAAGAACACTGAAGCTTTCTTT

d_gene: TRBD2
abundance: few
v_gene: TRBV12-3/TRBV12-4
j_gene: TRBJ2-5
CDR3aa: CASSLATFAGEETQYF
CDR3nt: TGTGCCAGCAGTTTAGCGACCTTTGCGGGAGAAGAGACCCAGTACTTC

d_gene: TRBD2
abundance: many
v_gene: TRBV27
j_gene: TRBJ2-1
CDR3aa: CASSLVTSGTNEQFF
CDR3nt: TGTGCCAGCAGTTTAGTGACTAGCGGTACCAATGAGCAGTTCTTC

d_gene: .
abundance: many
v_gene: TRBV10-2
j_gene: TRBJ2-7
CDR3aa: CAGLALCGVRLGEVYEQYF
CDR3nt: TGCGCCGGCCTTGCTCTTTGCGGGGTGAGGTTGGGGGAGGTCTACGAGCAGTACTTC

d_gene: TRBD2
abundance: .
v_gene: TRBV2
j_gene: TRBJ2-3
CDR3aa: CATSWTSGSTDTQYF
CDR3nt: TGTGCCACCTCTTGGACTAGCGGGAGCACAGATACGCAGTATTTT

d_gene: TRBD2
abundance: .
v_gene: TRBV20-1
j_gene: TRBJ2-1
CDR3aa: CSASSGSFNNEQFF
CDR3nt: TGCAGTGCCTCTAGCGGGAGTTTTAACAATGAGCAGTTCTTC